The TCR beta chain described here comes from a study of blood T cell repertoires in COVID-19. As for the study in general: Both acute and convalescent COVID-19 samples were obtained from the United States, Italy and Spain. The cDNA or gDNA used as material had been derived from T cells, B-cell-depleted T cells, or PBMCs.

Per the original data handling: Reference gene primer amplification yielded estimated nucleated cell counts. Clones were read by immunoSEQ multiplex PCR, and TCRdb kept only the in-frame ones, dropping some. That table furnishes V, J and clone size, whereas the DNA furnished D and trimming. The sample has roughly 100,000 clones, approximately 89% seen once. The V end lost 6 bases, the J end lost 12 bases, and 18 bases lay between the germline ends. Germline V gene sequence: CDR1 LGHDT, CDR2 YNNKEL (reference sequence). There are 14 residues in the CDR3. J is TRBJ1-6 and V is TRBV3-1 (or the pseudogene TRBV3-2); TRBD1 might be the D (6 bases). Material for sequencing was peripheral blood. This TCR derives from a human donor in a cohort sampled during active COVID-19. The CDR3 here is CASRHGQPSGPLHF. The CDR3 DNA is TGTGCCAGCAGACACGGACAGCCAAGTGGACCCCTCCACTTT.